This T cell receptor beta chain was sequenced in a study of read filtering for tumor transcriptome and immune sequencing. Whole-study context: By R-ISS, stages I, II and III held around 8, 15 and 7 patients. Study-level findings and limits: Without single-read clonotypes, shared clonotype proportions correlated more between IR-seq and RNA-seq.

This clonotype was seen at least ten times. The antigen is unknown. There are 15 residues in the CDR3. With 4 bases removed from V and 0 bases from J, the gap between germline ends came to 15 bases. Germline assignment: CDR1 SQVTM and CDR2 ANQGSEA. From approximately 430 ng of RNA, a library with molecular barcoded alpha/delta and beta/gamma adaptors was made. From the reads, TCRdb called clonotypes with MiXCR, one entry per CDR3 protein. This sample has around 58,000 distinct CDR3 sequences, with approximately 15% found just once. The TCR sequence derives from a donor at least 40 years old with multiple myeloma. The sequenced material came from a population of CD138-negative cells sorted from bone marrow. The rearrangement uses TRBV29-1 and TRBJ2-5, with a weak D call TRBD2 (5 bases). The CDR3 DNA reads TGCAGCGTTGCCCACCTCGGGAAGTACCAAGAGACCCAGTACTTC. Its protein product is CSVAHLGKYQETQYF.